Many counts were recorded for the clone carrying this TCR beta chain. Thyroid surgery had not been preceded by any treatment in any patient. The CDR3 spans 16 residues. V shed 5 bases and J 8 bases; nucleotides not matched to a gene: 11. The germline CDR1 and CDR2 sequences are MNHNS and SASEGT. This sample stems from a study of metastatic and nonmetastatic thyroid tumors. TCRdb re-analyzed the PCR reads using MiXCR. The repertoire holds approximately 28,000 clones, about 15% seen once, with around 14% in the top ten. The gene calls are TRBV6-1 and TRBJ2-2; 10 bases fit TRBD1. Sequenced: blood. The receptor comes from a male donor with papillary thyroid cancer or a benign thyroid nodule (not recorded which). Some clones in this sample may be carry-over from other donors' samples. CDR3 DNA sequence: TGTGCCAGCAGTACTAATTCCGGGACAGGGGAGGGGGAGCTGTTTTTT. Protein: CASSTNSGTGEGELFF.